A single T cell receptor beta chain is shown here with its context. The data belong to a study of blood T cell repertoires in COVID-19. Whole-study context: Sites across the United States, Italy and Spain contributed samples from acute and convalescent COVID-19. The analysed material was cDNA or gDNA that came from T cells, B-cell-depleted T cells, or PBMCs.

TCRdb's table, derived via immunoSEQ multiplex PCR, lists solely in-frame clones and lacks some. The repertoire includes 400,000 or so clones, roughly 88% of them detected once, and roughly 0.66% sits in the top ten. The CDR3 spans 13 residues. Germline V gene data show CDR1 as SGDLS and CDR2 as YYNGEE. Trimming cost V 0 bases and J 5 bases, with 5 bases left between them. What the recovered Cohort 3 donors had was two negative PCRs, clearance, or symptom resolution. Sequenced sample: PBMCs or T cells enriched from blood (not recorded which). V is TRBV9 and J is TRBJ2-2; D is undetermined. This TCR was sampled from a man aged 18 to 29 who had recovered from COVID-19. The CDR3 sequence: CASSVDGTGELFF. The CDR3 bases are TGTGCCAGCAGCGTAGACGGGACCGGGGAGCTGTTTTTT. Complete variable domain (other parts from reference TRBV9 and TRBJ2-2): DSGVTQTPKHLITATGQRVTLRCSPRSGDLSVYWYQQSLDQGLQFLIQYYNGEERAKGNILERFSAQQFPDLHSELNLSSLELGDSALYFCASSVDGTGELFFGEGSRLTVL.